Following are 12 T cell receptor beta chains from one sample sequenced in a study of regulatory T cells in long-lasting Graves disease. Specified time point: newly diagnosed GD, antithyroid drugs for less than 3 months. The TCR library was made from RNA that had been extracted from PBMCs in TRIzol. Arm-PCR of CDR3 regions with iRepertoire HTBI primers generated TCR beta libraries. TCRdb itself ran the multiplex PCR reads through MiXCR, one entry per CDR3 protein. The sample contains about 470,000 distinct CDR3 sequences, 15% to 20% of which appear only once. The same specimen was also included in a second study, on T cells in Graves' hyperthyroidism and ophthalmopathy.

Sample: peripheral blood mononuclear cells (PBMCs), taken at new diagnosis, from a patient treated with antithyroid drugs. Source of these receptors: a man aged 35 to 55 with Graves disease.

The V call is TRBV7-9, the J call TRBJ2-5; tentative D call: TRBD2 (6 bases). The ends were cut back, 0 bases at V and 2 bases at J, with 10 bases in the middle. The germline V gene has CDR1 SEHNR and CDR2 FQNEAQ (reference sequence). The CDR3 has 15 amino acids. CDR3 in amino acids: CASSLAGTGQETQYF. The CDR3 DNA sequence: TGTGCCAGCAGCTTAGCCGGGACTGGGCAAGAGACCCAGTACTTC.

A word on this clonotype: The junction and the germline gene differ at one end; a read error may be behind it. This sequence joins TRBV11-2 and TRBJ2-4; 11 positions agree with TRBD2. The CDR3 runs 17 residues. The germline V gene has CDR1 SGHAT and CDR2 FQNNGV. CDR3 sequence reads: CASSQLAGGLAKNIQHF. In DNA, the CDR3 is TGTGCCAGCAGCCAATTAGCGGGAGGGCTAGCCAAAAACATTCAGCACTTC.

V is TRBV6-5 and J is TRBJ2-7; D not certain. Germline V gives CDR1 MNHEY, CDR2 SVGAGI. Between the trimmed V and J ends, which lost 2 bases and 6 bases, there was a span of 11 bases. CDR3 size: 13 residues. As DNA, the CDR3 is TGTGCCAGCAGTTACCCCAGTGCAGGCGAGCAGTACTTC. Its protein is CASSYPSAGEQYF.

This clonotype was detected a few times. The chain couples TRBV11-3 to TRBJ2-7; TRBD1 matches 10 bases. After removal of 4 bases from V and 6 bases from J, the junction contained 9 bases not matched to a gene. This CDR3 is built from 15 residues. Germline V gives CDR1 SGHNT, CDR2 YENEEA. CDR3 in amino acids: CASSSPGTGDGEQYF. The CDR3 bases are TGTGCCAGCAGCTCGCCCGGGACAGGGGACGGCGAGCAGTACTTC.

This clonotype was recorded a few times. The CDR3 bases are TGTGCCAGCACTTATGCGGGGACATCCTACAATGAGCAGTTCTTC. Its translation is CASTYAGTSYNEQFF. The chain has TRBV6-2 or TRBV6-3 and TRBJ2-1; the D gene could be TRBD1 or TRBD2 (6 bases each). CDR1 and CDR2 (germline): MNHEY, SVGEGT. The CDR3 is 15 residues long. The V gene lost 7 bases and the J gene lost 1 base, with 14 bases spanning the gap.

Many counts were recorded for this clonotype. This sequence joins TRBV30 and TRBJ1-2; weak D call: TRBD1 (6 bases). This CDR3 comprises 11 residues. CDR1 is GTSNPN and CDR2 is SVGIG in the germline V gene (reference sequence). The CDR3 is CARGRDYGYTF. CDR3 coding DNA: TGTGCTAGGGGGAGGGACTATGGCTACACCTTC. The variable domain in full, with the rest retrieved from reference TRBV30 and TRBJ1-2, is SQTIHQWPATLVQPVGSPLSLECTVEGTSNPNLYWYRQAAGRGLQLLFYSVGIGQISSEVPQNLSASRPQDRQFILSSKKLLLSDSGFYLCARGRDYGYTFGSGTRLTVV.

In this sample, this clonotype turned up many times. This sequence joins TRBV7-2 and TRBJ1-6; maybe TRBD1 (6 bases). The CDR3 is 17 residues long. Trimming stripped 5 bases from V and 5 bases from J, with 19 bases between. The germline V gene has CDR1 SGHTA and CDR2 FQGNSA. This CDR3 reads CASSTGGGGNNNSPLHF. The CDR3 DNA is TGTGCCAGCAGCACAGGAGGGGGGGGCAATAATAATTCACCCCTCCACTTT. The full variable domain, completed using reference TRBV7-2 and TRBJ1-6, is GAGVSQSPSNKVTEKGKDVELRCDPISGHTALYWYRQSLGQGLEFLIYFQGNSAPDKSGLPSDRFSAERTGGSVSTLTIQRTQQEDSAVYLCASSTGGGGNNNSPLHFGNGTRLTVT.

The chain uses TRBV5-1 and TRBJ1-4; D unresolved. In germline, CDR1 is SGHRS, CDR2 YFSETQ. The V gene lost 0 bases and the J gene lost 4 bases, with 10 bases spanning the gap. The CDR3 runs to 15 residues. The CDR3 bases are TGCGCCAGCAGCTTGGGTCAGTCCTTTAATGAAAAACTGTTTTTT. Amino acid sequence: CASSLGQSFNEKLFF. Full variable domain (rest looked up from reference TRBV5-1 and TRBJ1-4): KAGVTQTPRYLIKTRGQQVTLSCSPISGHRSVSWYQQTPGQGLQFLFEYFSETQRNKGNFPGRFSGRQFSNSRSEMNVSTLELGDSALYLCASSLGQSFNEKLFFGSGTQLSVL.

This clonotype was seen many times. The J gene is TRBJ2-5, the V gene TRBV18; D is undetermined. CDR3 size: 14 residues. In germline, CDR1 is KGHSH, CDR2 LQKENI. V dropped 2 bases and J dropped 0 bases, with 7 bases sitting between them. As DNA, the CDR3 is TGTGCCAGCTCACCATCCGCTAACCAAGAGACCCAGTACTTC. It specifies CASSPSANQETQYF.

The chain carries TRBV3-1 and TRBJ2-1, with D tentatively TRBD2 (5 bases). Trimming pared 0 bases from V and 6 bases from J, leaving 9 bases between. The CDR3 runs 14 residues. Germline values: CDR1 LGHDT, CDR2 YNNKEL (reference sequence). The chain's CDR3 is CASSQDRRTNEQFF. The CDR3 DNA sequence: TGTGCCAGCAGCCAAGATAGGAGGACCAATGAGCAGTTCTTC.

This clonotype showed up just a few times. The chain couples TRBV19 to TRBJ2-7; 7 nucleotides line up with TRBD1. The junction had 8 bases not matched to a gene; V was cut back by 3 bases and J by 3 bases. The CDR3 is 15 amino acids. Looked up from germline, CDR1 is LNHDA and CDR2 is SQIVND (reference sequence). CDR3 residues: CASSIFPTGNYEQYF. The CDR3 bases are TGTGCCAGTAGTATTTTTCCGACAGGGAACTACGAGCAGTACTTC.

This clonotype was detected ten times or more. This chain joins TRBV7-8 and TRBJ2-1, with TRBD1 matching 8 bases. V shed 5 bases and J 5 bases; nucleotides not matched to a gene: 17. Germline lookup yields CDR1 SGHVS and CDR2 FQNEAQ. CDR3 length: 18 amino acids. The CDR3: CASSPSGLDRGPHNEQFF. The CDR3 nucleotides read TGTGCCAGCAGCCCATCGGGCCTTGACAGGGGACCCCACAATGAGCAGTTCTTC.